What follows are 11 T cell receptor beta chains derived from one specimen sequenced in a study of CD8 T cells in Susac syndrome (dated by TCRdb to the late 2010s). The library was prepared using the immunoSEQ multiplex PCR assay. RNA was extracted using the RNeasy kit, and roughly 0.5 to 1 microgram was reverse transcribed with random hexamers. TCRdb took the public reads, trimmed them with fastp at Q25, ran MiXCR for clone calling and kept in-frame beta chains. One record per CDR3 amino acid sequence lists the most common genes and DNA. This sample holds more than 55,000 distinct CDR3 sequences; roughly 94% were observed only once. The top ten clonotypes cover roughly 0.22% of the sample. Sequenced: CD8+ T cells from PBMCs. All receptors derive from a human donor in good health.

The CDR3 sequence: CASSPDFQETQYF. CDR3 in DNA: TGTGCCAGTAGCCCGGACTTCCAAGAGACCCAGTACTTC. V is TRBV19 and J is TRBJ2-5; possibly TRBD2 for D (5 bases). Germline V gene data show CDR1 as LNHDA and CDR2 as SQIVND (reference sequence). V dropped 6 bases and J dropped 1 base, with 9 bases sitting between them. The CDR3 is made up of 13 amino acids.

The gene calls are TRBV15 and TRBJ2-1; 10 bases match TRBD1. Germline lookup yields CDR1 LNHNV and CDR2 YYDKDF (reference sequence). The CDR3 loop spans 15 amino acids. With V trimmed by 8 bases and J by 6 bases, 10 bases remained unmatched. CDR3 sequence (DNA): TGTGCCACCGGAGAATGGGACAGGGGCCTCAATGAGCAGTTCTTC. Translating gives CATGEWDRGLNEQFF.

The genes are TRBV5-6 and TRBJ1-3; no definite D call. Trimming pared 4 bases from V and 2 bases from J, leaving 13 bases between. This CDR3 comprises 15 residues. CDR1 is SGHDT and CDR2 is YYEEEE in the germline V gene. This CDR3 is CASSPGPLAGNTIYF. Here the CDR3 DNA reads TGTGCCAGCAGCCCCGGGCCCTTAGCTGGAAACACCATATATTTT.

This clonotype was observed a single time. The J gene is TRBJ1-2, the V gene TRBV5-1; D remains ambiguous. Trimming pared 2 bases from V and 10 bases from J, leaving 15 bases between. This CDR3 has 13 residues. Germline CDR1 and CDR2: SGHRS and YFSETQ. The CDR3 DNA reads TGCGCCAGCAGCTTAGCAGCCACCGCTGACTACACCTTC. Translating gives CASSLAATADYTF.

The chain is built from TRBV29-1 and TRBJ2-2; the match to TRBD1 covers 8 bases. Per the germline V gene, CDR1 is SQVTM and CDR2 is ANQGSEA. The length of the CDR3 is 15 residues. V dropped 6 bases and J dropped 0; count of bases not matched to a gene: 6. Here the CDR3 reads CSVAGTGTNTGELFF. CDR3 coding DNA: TGCAGCGTAGCCGGGACAGGAACGAACACCGGGGAGCTGTTTTTT.

This chain joins TRBV5-4 and TRBJ2-5; tentative D call: TRBD1 (6 bases). There are 16 residues in the CDR3. The germline CDR1 and CDR2 sequences are SGHNT and YYREEE (reference sequence). Deletions cut 0 bases from V and 3 bases from J, with 15 bases between. CDR3 residues: CASSLDPGHQKETQYF. The DNA for the CDR3 is TGTGCCAGCAGCTTGGATCCGGGACACCAAAAAGAGACCCAGTACTTC. The complete variable domain, with remaining parts taken from reference TRBV5-4 and TRBJ2-5, reads ETGVTQSPTHLIKTRGQQVTLRCSSQSGHNTVSWYQQALGQGPQFIFQYYREEENGRGNFPPRFSGLQFPNYSSELNVNALELDDSALYLCASSLDPGHQKETQYFGPGTRLLVL.

This chain links TRBV9 with TRBJ2-7; 7 positions match TRBD1. This CDR3 region has 15 residues. The V segment lost 4 bases and the J segment 4 bases; nucleotides outside the gene matches: 11. Germline assignment: CDR1 SGDLS and CDR2 YYNGEE. In nucleotides, the CDR3 is TGTGCCAGCAGCTTCCAGGATAGGGGGCCTTACGAGCAGTACTTC. Amino acids: CASSFQDRGPYEQYF.

This clonotype was detected a few times. This chain connects TRBV28 to TRBJ2-7; D could derive from TRBD1 or TRBD2 (6 bases each). The CDR3 runs 15 residues. The germline CDR1 and CDR2 sequences are MDHEN and SYDVKM. V was clipped by 7 bases and J by 3 bases, with 19 bases between them. CDR3 in amino acids: CASTLVGGEYYEQYV. DNA for the CDR3: TGTGCCAGCACCCTCGTGGGGGGCGAATACTACGAGCAGTACGTC.

This clonotype turned up a few times. The rearrangement uses TRBV30 and TRBJ1-6; unclear D gene. Germline V lookup: CDR1 GTSNPN, CDR2 SVGIG (reference sequence). The length of the CDR3 is 11 residues. Trimming removed 4 bases at V and 7 bases at J, with 5 bases between. The CDR3 DNA reads TGTGCCTGGACCGAGAATTCACCCCTCCACTTT. Protein sequence: CAWTENSPLHF.

The CDR3, as DNA: TGTGCCAGCAGTTTACCGGGACAGGGATTTGACGGCGGTTACGAGCAGTACGTC. It codes for CASSLPGQGFDGGYEQYV. The J gene is TRBJ2-7, the V gene TRBV5-6, with TRBD1 matching 9 bases. The CDR3 loop spans 18 amino acids. Losses at the gene ends were 5 bases for V and 4 bases for J; bases not matched to a gene: 19. The germline CDR1 and CDR2 sequences are SGHDT and YYEEEE.

The V and J genes are TRBV12-3 or TRBV12-4 and TRBJ2-5; 7 positions match TRBD2. There are 16 residues in the CDR3. V gave up 4 bases and J gave up 1 base; unmatched junction bases: 9. The CDR3 DNA reads TGTGCCAGCAGTTCATCAGCGGGGACGGGCCAAGAGACCCAGTACTTC. It yields the protein CASSSSAGTGQETQYF.